This is a list of T cell receptor beta chains from one sample in a study of beta chain features in type 1 diabetes. This table comes from immunoSEQ multiplex PCR, and its TCRdb copy is limited to in-frame clones, with some not included. The sample contains hundreds of thousands of clones, around 13% of which appear only once. Sequencing was done on a sample of naive CD4+ T cells from blood. These receptors were taken from a man between 18 and 35 years old in good health. Each CDR3 is given with its conserved first and last residue. The order of the fields is clone size, D gene, J gene, V gene, CDR3 protein, CDR3 DNA. D genes are given only for firm matches. Size is stated for part of the rows, as once, few or many counts, or as a class when the clone is expanded.

clone_size: few; d_call: TRBD1; j_call: TRBJ1-2; v_call: TRBV7-9; cdr3_aa: CAGNPGGTNYGYTF; cdr3_nt: TGTGCCGGGAATCCAGGGGGGACTAACTATGGCTACACCTTC
clone_size: .; d_call: .; j_call: TRBJ2-7; v_call: TRBV6-5; cdr3_aa: CASSNSYEQYF; cdr3_nt: TGTGCCAGCTCCAACTCCTACGAGCAGTACTTC
clone_size: .; d_call: TRBD1; j_call: TRBJ2-3; v_call: TRBV19; cdr3_aa: CASSTGTGTDTQYF; cdr3_nt: TGTGCCAGTAGTACCGGGACAGGGACAGATACGCAGTATTTT
clone_size: few; d_call: .; j_call: TRBJ1-2; v_call: TRBV30; cdr3_aa: CACREVLFGYTF; cdr3_nt: TGTGCCTGCCGGGAGGTTCTCTTTGGCTACACCTTC
clone_size: .; d_call: .; j_call: TRBJ1-1; v_call: TRBV7-2; cdr3_aa: CASSLGAAEGAFF; cdr3_nt: TGTGCCAGCAGCTTAGGAGCGGCGGAGGGAGCTTTCTTT
clone_size: few; d_call: .; j_call: TRBJ2-5; v_call: TRBV4-3; cdr3_aa: CASSQGPGAQYF; cdr3_nt: TGCGCCAGCAGCCAAGGGCCCGGGGCCCAGTACTTC
clone_size: few; d_call: .; j_call: TRBJ1-2; v_call: TRBV27; cdr3_aa: CASSAGYGGYTF; cdr3_nt: TGTGCCAGCAGTGCAGGGTATGGGGGCTACACCTTC
clone_size: .; d_call: TRBD1; j_call: TRBJ1-1; v_call: TRBV5-4; cdr3_aa: CASSLTGTGWGAFF; cdr3_nt: TGTGCCAGCAGCCTGACCGGGACAGGATGGGGAGCTTTCTTT
clone_size: .; d_call: .; j_call: TRBJ2-5; v_call: TRBV11-3; cdr3_aa: CASSWGGETQYF; cdr3_nt: TGTGCCAGCAGCTGGGGAGGAGAGACCCAGTACTTC
clone_size: .; d_call: .; j_call: TRBJ2-1; v_call: TRBV7-9; cdr3_aa: CASSPRQREQFF; cdr3_nt: TGTGCCAGCAGCCCTCGACAGCGTGAGCAGTTCTTC
clone_size: few; d_call: .; j_call: TRBJ2-4; v_call: TRBV7-6; cdr3_aa: CASSLGGVGENIQYF; cdr3_nt: TGTGCCAGCAGCTTGGGGGGTGTTGGTGAAAACATTCAGTACTTC
clone_size: .; d_call: TRBD2; j_call: TRBJ2-1; v_call: TRBV11-2; cdr3_aa: CASSPRASGSVNEQFF; cdr3_nt: TGTGCCAGCAGCCCACGGGCTAGCGGGAGTGTAAATGAGCAGTTCTTC
clone_size: few; d_call: TRBD2; j_call: TRBJ2-1; v_call: TRBV4-2; cdr3_aa: CASSQVSTSGADEQFF; cdr3_nt: TGTGCCAGCAGCCAAGTTAGTACTAGCGGGGCTGATGAGCAGTTCTTC
clone_size: .; d_call: TRBD2; j_call: TRBJ2-1; v_call: TRBV10-3; cdr3_aa: CAIRTSGIDEQFF; cdr3_nt: TGTGCCATTCGGACTAGCGGGATTGATGAGCAGTTCTTC